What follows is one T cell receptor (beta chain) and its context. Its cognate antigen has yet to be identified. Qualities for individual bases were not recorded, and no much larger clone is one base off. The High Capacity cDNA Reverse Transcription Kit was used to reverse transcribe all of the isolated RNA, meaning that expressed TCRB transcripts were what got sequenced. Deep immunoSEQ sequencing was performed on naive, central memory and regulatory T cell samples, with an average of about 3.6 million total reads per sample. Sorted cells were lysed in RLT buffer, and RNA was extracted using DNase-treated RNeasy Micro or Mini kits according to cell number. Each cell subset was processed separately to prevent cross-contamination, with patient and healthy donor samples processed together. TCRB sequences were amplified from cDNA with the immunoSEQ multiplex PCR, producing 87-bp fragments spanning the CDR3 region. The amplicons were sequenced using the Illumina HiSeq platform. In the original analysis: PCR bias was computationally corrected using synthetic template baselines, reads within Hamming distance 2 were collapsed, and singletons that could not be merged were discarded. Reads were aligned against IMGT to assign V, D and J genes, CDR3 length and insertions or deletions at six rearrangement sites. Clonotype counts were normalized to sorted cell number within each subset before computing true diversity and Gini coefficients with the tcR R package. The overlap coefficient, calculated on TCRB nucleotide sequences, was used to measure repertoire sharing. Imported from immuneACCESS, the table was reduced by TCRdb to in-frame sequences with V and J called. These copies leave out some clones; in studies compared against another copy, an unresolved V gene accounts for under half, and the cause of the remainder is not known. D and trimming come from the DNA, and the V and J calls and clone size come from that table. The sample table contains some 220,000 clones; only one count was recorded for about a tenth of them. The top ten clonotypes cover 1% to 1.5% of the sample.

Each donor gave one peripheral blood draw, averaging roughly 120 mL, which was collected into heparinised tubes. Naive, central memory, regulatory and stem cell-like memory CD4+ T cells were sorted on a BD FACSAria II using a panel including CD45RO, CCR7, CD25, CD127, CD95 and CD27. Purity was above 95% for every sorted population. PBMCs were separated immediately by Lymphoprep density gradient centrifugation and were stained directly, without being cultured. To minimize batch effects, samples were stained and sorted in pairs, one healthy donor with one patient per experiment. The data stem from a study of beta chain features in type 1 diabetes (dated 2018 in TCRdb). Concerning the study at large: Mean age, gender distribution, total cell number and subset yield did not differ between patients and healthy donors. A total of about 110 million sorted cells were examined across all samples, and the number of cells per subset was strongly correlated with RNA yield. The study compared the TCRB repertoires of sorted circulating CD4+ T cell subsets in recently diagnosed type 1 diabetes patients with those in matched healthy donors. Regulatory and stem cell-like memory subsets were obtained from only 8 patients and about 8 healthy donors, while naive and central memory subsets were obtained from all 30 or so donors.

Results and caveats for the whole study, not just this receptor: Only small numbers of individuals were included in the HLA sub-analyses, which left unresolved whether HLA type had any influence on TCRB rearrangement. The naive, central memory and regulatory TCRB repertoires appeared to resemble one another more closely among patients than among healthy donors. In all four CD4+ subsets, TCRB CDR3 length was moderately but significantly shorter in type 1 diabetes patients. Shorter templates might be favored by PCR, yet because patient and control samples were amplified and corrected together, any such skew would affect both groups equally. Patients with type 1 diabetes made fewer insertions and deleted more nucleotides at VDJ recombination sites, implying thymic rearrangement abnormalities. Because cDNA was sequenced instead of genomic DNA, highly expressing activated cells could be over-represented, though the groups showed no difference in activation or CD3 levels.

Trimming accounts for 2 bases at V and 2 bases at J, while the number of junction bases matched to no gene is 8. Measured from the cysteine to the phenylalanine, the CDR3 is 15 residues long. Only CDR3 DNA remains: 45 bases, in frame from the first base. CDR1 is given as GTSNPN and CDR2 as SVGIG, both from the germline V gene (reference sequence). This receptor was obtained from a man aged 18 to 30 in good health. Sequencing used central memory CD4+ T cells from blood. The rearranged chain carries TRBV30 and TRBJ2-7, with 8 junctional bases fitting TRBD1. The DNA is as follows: TGTGCCTGGAGTACCCGGGACAGGCCCGCCTACGAGCAGTACTTC. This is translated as CAWSTRDRPAYEQYF.